This T cell receptor (beta chain) is drawn from a study of blood T cells in healthy people across ages. Per-sample yields of isolated PBMCs were at least 6 million. A second PCR of 7 to 11 cycles used a sample-barcoded 5' primer and a J-beta primer mix. TCRdb re-derived calls from the 5' RACE reads in MiXCR, one entry per CDR3 protein. The table records around 1,900,000 distinct CDR3 sequences, about two fifths of them present only once. CDR3 length: 17 residues. The V gene's germline CDR1 is SGHTA and CDR2 FQGTGA. After removal of 4 bases from V and 5 bases from J, the junction contained 11 bases not matched to a gene.

The receptor's source is a human donor in good health. V and J are TRBV7-3 and TRBJ2-1; 10 nucleotides match TRBD1. Sequenced input: blood. The CDR3 coding sequence is TGTGCCAGCAGCTCCAGCTCCTCGACAGGGGGCCACAATGAGCAGTTCTTC. Translation gives CASSSSSSTGGHNEQFF.